One and the same sample provided the 26 T cell receptor beta chains below, sequenced in a study of cytomegalovirus exposure and HLA in healthy donors. PCR primers comprised 60 Vbeta and 13 Jbeta primers. TCRdb keeps only in-frame clones here, not all; method: immunoSEQ multiplex PCR. This repertoire shows over 200,000 clones, roughly 89% found once; its top ten account for about 1%. Sequencing input: PBMCs. These receptor sequences come from a woman aged 18-29 years in good health and CMV-seronegative.

CDR3 in DNA: TGTGCCAGCAGTGAGTTGGCGGCCGAGCAGTACTTC. Its translation: CASSELAAEQYF. This sequence joins TRBV2 and TRBJ2-7; D gene uncertain. V lost 3 bases, J lost 6 bases, and 9 bases lay in between. Per the germline V gene, CDR1 is SNHLY and CDR2 is FYNNEI. The CDR3 is 12 residues long.

This chain links TRBV9 with TRBJ2-5, with TRBD2 matching 8 bases. Per the germline V gene, CDR1 is SGDLS and CDR2 is YYNGEE. V lost 0 bases to trimming and J lost 2 bases; unmatched junction nucleotides: 9. The CDR3 covers 17 residues. DNA for the CDR3: TGTGCCAGCAGCGTAGCGATAGCGGGAACCTCACAAGAGACCCAGTACTTC. The encoded protein is CASSVAIAGTSQETQYF.

This chain links TRBV19 with TRBJ2-7, with 11 bases that match TRBD1. The CDR3 consists of 15 residues. The junction had 4 bases not matched to a gene; V was cut back by 4 bases and J by 2 bases. CDR1 and CDR2 from the germline V gene are LNHDA and SQIVND (reference sequence). The CDR3 sequence is CASSTPGQGAYEQYF. The CDR3 nucleotides are TGTGCCAGTAGTACTCCGGGACAGGGGGCCTACGAGCAGTACTTC.

The V call is TRBV5-4, the J call TRBJ2-5, with 9 nucleotides matching TRBD2. Per the germline V gene, CDR1 is SGHNT and CDR2 is YYREEE (reference sequence). The length of the CDR3 is 16 residues. V dropped 0 bases and J dropped 4; count of bases not matched to a gene: 7. The DNA for the CDR3 is TGTGCCAGCAGCTTGGGGCGGGGGGGCCTAGGAGAGACCCAGTACTTC. Its protein is CASSLGRGGLGETQYF.

V is TRBV28 and J is TRBJ2-5; TRBD1 agrees at 7 bases. V lost 6 bases to trimming and J lost 1 base; unmatched junction nucleotides: 5. CDR1 MDHEN and CDR2 SYDVKM come from the germline V gene. The CDR3 has 14 amino acids. DNA for the CDR3: TGTGCCAGCAGAAAACAGGGGCCCCAAGAGACCCAGTACTTC. This sequence encodes CASRKQGPQETQYF.

The gene calls are TRBV27 and TRBJ2-7; 12 bases fit TRBD1. The CDR3 has 15 amino acids. The J segment lost 7 bases and the V segment lost 7 bases, leaving 11 bases of the junction unmatched. Looked up from germline, CDR1 is MNHEY and CDR2 is SMNVEV (reference sequence). The CDR3 is CASNFGGQGAWEQYF. The CDR3 nucleotides read TGTGCCAGCAACTTTGGGGGACAGGGGGCTTGGGAGCAGTACTTC.

In its sample, this clone was seen a few times. Here the CDR3 DNA reads TGTGCCAGCAGCGGAGACAGGGCTGGAAACACCATATATTTT. Translated, it gives CASSGDRAGNTIYF. The rearrangement uses TRBV5-5 and TRBJ1-3, with 7 positions matching TRBD1. The V gene end was trimmed by 4 bases and the J gene end by 2 bases; junction bases not matched to a gene: 3. The germline V gene has CDR1 SGHKS and CDR2 YYEKEE (reference sequence). This CDR3 contains 14 residues.

The V call is TRBV5-4, the J call TRBJ1-1; 7 nucleotides align to TRBD1. Germline loops: CDR1 SGHNT, CDR2 YYREEE (reference sequence). V lost 4 bases, J lost 5 bases, and 11 bases stayed unmatched. The CDR3 has 15 amino acids. CDR3 coding DNA: TGTGCCAGCAGCACTTACAGGGGCAGGGGGACTGAAGCTTTCTTT. This translates into CASSTYRGRGTEAFF.

This clone has only one observation. This chain's CDR3 is CASSETPSGRGAEQFF. The CDR3 DNA follows: TGTGCCAGCAGCGAGACCCCAAGCGGGAGGGGCGCTGAGCAGTTCTTC. The chain has TRBV5-6 and TRBJ2-1; TRBD2 aligns across 10 bases. CDR1 and CDR2 from the germline V gene are SGHDT and YYEEEE. This CDR3 has 16 amino acids. The V segment lost 4 bases and the J segment 9 bases; nucleotides outside the gene matches: 13.

The V gene is TRBV7-9, the J gene TRBJ2-7, with 11 bases lining up with TRBD1. CDR1 and CDR2 from the germline V gene are SEHNR and FQNEAQ (reference sequence). With 5 bases clipped from V and 5 bases from J, the junction kept 8 bases outside the gene matches. This CDR3 is 15 amino acids long. The CDR3 is CASSEKRTGGNEQYF. In DNA form, the CDR3 reads TGTGCCAGCAGCGAAAAGAGGACAGGGGGCAACGAGCAGTACTTC. The whole variable domain, remainder taken from reference TRBV7-9 and TRBJ2-7, is DTGVSQNPRHKITKRGQNVTFRCDPISEHNRLYWYRQTLGQGPEFLTYFQNEAQLEKSRLLSDRFSAERPKGSFSTLEIQRTEQGDSAMYLCASSEKRTGGNEQYFGPGTRLTVT.

The chain uses TRBV5-4 and TRBJ2-7; 14 bases are a match to TRBD2. Germline CDR1 reads SGHNT; CDR2 reads YYREEE (reference sequence). The CDR3 extends over 18 amino acids. Losses at the gene ends were 0 bases for V and 5 bases for J; bases not matched to a gene: 10. The chain's CDR3 is CASSLGLAGGPKSNEQYF. The CDR3 bases are TGTGCCAGCAGCTTGGGACTAGCGGGAGGGCCGAAGAGCAACGAGCAGTACTTC.

In this sample, this clone turned up once. This chain connects TRBV7-2 to TRBJ2-5; the match to TRBD2 covers 8 bases. The CDR3 runs 13 residues. The trim removed 8 bases at V and 1 base at J, leaving 3 bases unmatched. The germline gives CDR1 SGHTA, CDR2 FQGNSA. This CDR3 reads CASGRGGQETQYF. DNA for the CDR3: TGTGCCAGCGGTCGGGGGGGCCAAGAGACCCAGTACTTC. The full variable domain, in which reference TRBV7-2 and TRBJ2-5 provide the parts outside the CDR3, is GAGVSQSPSNKVTEKGKDVELRCDPISGHTALYWYRQSLGQGLEFLIYFQGNSAPDKSGLPSDRFSAERTGGSVSTLTIQRTQQEDSAVYLCASGRGGQETQYFGPGTRLLVL.

The chain has TRBV6-4 and TRBJ2-3, with TRBD1 identical over 11 bases. Looked up from germline, CDR1 is MRHNA and CDR2 is SNTAGT. The CDR3 contains 16 residues. With 4 bases clipped from V and 0 bases from J, the junction kept 3 bases outside the gene matches. The CDR3 sequence is CASSGTGGGSTDTQYF. The CDR3 DNA is TGTGCCAGCAGTGGGACAGGGGGCGGTAGCACAGATACGCAGTATTTT.

This sequence joins TRBV5-1 and TRBJ1-4, with a possible D match to TRBD1 (6 bases). The length of the CDR3 is 14 residues. Germline CDR1 is SGHRS and CDR2 is YFSETQ. V lost 3 bases and J 1 base, leaving 7 bases between the germline ends. The CDR3 region is CASSSGQTNEKLFF. CDR3 DNA: TGCGCCAGCAGCTCGGGACAAACTAATGAAAAACTGTTTTTT.

The chain joins TRBV4-3 to TRBJ2-5, with D possibly being TRBD2 (5 bases). Germline loops: CDR1 LGHNA, CDR2 YSLEER. The CDR3 length is 14 residues. The V end was cut by 4 bases, the J end by 0 bases, with 9 bases between. CDR3 DNA: TGCGCCAGCAGCCCTAGCTGGAACCAAGAGACCCAGTACTTC. This sequence encodes CASSPSWNQETQYF.

In this sample, this clone turned up once. The V call is TRBV7-8, the J call TRBJ2-7, with TRBD1 matching over 7 bases. CDR3 length: 16 amino acids. Germline CDR1 SGHVS, CDR2 FQNEAQ. J lost 3 bases, V lost 4 bases, and 12 bases had no gene match. The CDR3 loop is CASSYLGAGGDYEQYF. CDR3 DNA: TGTGCCAGCAGCTACCTGGGGGCAGGGGGTGACTACGAGCAGTACTTC. The full variable domain, rest sourced from reference TRBV7-8 and TRBJ2-7, is GAGVSQSPRYKVAKRGQDVALRCDPISGHVSLFWYQQALGQGPEFLTYFQNEAQLDKSGLPSDRFFAERPEGSVSTLKIQRTQQEDSAVYLCASSYLGAGGDYEQYFGPGTRLTVT.

The rearrangement joins TRBV11-3 to TRBJ1-1; D unresolved. The CDR3 loop spans 17 amino acids. V was trimmed by 0 bases and J by 1 base, leaving 15 bases between them. Germline V gives CDR1 SGHNT, CDR2 YENEEA. CDR3 sequence: CASSLDPRGGRNTEAFF. CDR3 DNA sequence: TGTGCCAGCAGCTTAGATCCCCGGGGAGGGAGGAACACTGAAGCTTTCTTT.

The chain uses TRBV14 and TRBJ2-5; D might be TRBD2 (6 bases). Looked up from germline, CDR1 is SGHDN and CDR2 is FVKESK. The CDR3 runs 18 residues. With 3 bases removed from V and 4 bases from J, the gap between germline ends came to 24 bases. The DNA for the CDR3 is TGTGCCAGCAGCCACGTGACTGTCCGGCGGGGCTTCGGAGAGACCCAGTACTTC. It yields the protein CASSHVTVRRGFGETQYF.

CDR3 sequence (DNA): TGTGCCAGTAGTTCCACGACTGTAGTGAACACTGAAGCTTTCTTT. It is translated as CASSSTTVVNTEAFF. The genes are TRBV19 and TRBJ1-1; D remains unclear. The CDR3 runs to 15 residues. From germline, CDR1 is LNHDA and CDR2 SQIVND (reference sequence). V was trimmed by 5 bases and J by 0 bases, leaving 13 bases between them.

The V gene is TRBV19, the J gene TRBJ1-5, with 9 bases fitting TRBD1. With 3 bases clipped from V and 6 bases from J, the junction kept 12 bases outside the gene matches. The CDR3 spans 17 residues. CDR1 is LNHDA and CDR2 is SQIVND in the germline V gene (reference sequence). In DNA form, the CDR3 reads TGTGCCAGTAGTATTAGGGGGACAGGGAGGCGGAGTCAGCCCCAGCATTTT. Translation: CASSIRGTGRRSQPQHF.

This clone has a handful of counts. The chain employs TRBV7-2 and TRBJ2-7, with D possibly being TRBD2 (6 bases). The V and J ends lost 0 bases and 0 bases respectively, with 15 bases between them. This CDR3 is 17 amino acids long. CDR1 is SGHTA and CDR2 is FQGNSA in the germline V gene. The CDR3 sequence: CASSLAPSGGASYEQYF. The CDR3 bases are TGTGCCAGCAGCTTAGCGCCCTCCGGGGGTGCCTCCTACGAGCAGTACTTC. Combining the CDR3 with reference TRBV7-2 and TRBJ2-7 gives the whole variable domain GAGVSQSPSNKVTEKGKDVELRCDPISGHTALYWYRQSLGQGLEFLIYFQGNSAPDKSGLPSDRFSAERTGGSVSTLTIQRTQQEDSAVYLCASSLAPSGGASYEQYFGPGTRLTVT.

The rearrangement uses TRBV7-9 and TRBJ2-7, with 13 nucleotides matching TRBD2. V lost 7 bases to trimming and J lost 6 bases; unmatched junction nucleotides: 9. There are 15 residues in the CDR3. From germline, CDR1 is SEHNR and CDR2 FQNEAQ (reference sequence). DNA of the CDR3: TGTGCCAGCACCCCCACTAGCGGGGGGGCGGGCGAGCAGTACTTC. It yields the protein CASTPTSGGAGEQYF.

This chain links TRBV5-1 with TRBJ2-7; 8 positions agree with TRBD2. Trimming removed 2 bases from V and 0 bases from J; junction bases left unmatched: 1. CDR1 is SGHRS and CDR2 is YFSETQ in the germline V gene. This CDR3 is built from 14 residues. CDR3 residues: CASSFTSGSYEQYF. As DNA, the CDR3 is TGCGCCAGCAGCTTTACTAGCGGCTCCTACGAGCAGTACTTC.

This chain links TRBV6-5 with TRBJ1-2; a weak D match, TRBD1 (6 bases). Trimming removed 3 bases from V and 4 bases from J, with 12 bases in between. The germline V gene encodes CDR1 MNHEY and CDR2 SVGAGI. This CDR3 has 14 residues. In DNA, the CDR3 is TGTGCCAGCAGTTATTACGGGACAACCTATGGCTACACCTTC. This gives the protein CASSYYGTTYGYTF.

The chain couples TRBV18 to TRBJ2-1; the match to TRBD2 covers 10 bases. This CDR3 is 16 amino acids long. V shed 8 bases and J 8 bases; nucleotides not matched to a gene: 15. Germline V gene lookup returns CDR1 KGHSH and CDR2 LQKENI. CDR3 sequence reads: CASRKAAGGPRDEQFF. Here the CDR3 DNA reads TGTGCCAGCCGGAAAGCAGCGGGGGGGCCTAGAGATGAGCAGTTCTTC. The full variable domain, in which reference TRBV18 and TRBJ2-1 provide the parts outside the CDR3, is NAGVMQNPRHLVRRRGQEARLRCSPMKGHSHVYWYRQLPEEGLKFMVYLQKENIIDESGMPKERFSAEFPKEGPSILRIQQVVRGDSAAYFCASRKAAGGPRDEQFFGPGTRLTVL.

The chain employs TRBV28 and TRBJ2-2, with 9 nucleotides matching TRBD2. This CDR3 is built from 10 residues. V dropped 8 bases and J dropped 16; count of bases not matched to a gene: 5. The germline V gene encodes CDR1 MDHEN and CDR2 SYDVKM. The CDR3 loop reads CASGSGRPFF. The CDR3 DNA reads as TGTGCCAGCGGTAGCGGGAGACCGTTTTTT. Supplemented by reference TRBV28 and TRBJ2-2, the full variable domain reads DVKVTQSSRYLVKRTGEKVFLECVQDMDHENMFWYRQDPGLGLRLIYFSYDVKMKEKGDIPEGYSVSREKKERFSLILESASTNQTSMYLCASGSGRPFFGEGSRLTVL.